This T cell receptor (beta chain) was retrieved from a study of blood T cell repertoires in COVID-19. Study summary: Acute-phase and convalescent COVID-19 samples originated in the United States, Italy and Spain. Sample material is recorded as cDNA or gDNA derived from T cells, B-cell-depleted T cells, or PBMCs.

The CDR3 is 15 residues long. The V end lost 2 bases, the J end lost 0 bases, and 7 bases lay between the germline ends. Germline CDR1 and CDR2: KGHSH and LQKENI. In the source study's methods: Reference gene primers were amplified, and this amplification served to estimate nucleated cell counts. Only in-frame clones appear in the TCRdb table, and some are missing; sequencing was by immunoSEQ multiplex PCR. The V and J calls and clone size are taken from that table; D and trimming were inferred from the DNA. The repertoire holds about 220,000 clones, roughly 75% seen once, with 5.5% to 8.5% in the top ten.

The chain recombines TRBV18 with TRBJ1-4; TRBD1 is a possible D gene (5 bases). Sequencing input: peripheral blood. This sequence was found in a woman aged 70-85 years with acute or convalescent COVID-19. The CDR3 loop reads CASSPGAATNEKLFF. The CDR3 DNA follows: TGTGCCAGCTCACCAGGGGCTGCAACTAATGAAAAACTGTTTTTT.